This T cell receptor beta chain was profiled in a study of blood T cell repertoires in COVID-19 (dated by TCRdb to the early 2020s). For the wider study: Samples covering the acute and convalescent phases of COVID-19 were provided by collaborators in the United States, Italy and Spain. The prospective study material was composed of cDNA or gDNA derived from T cells, B-cell-depleted T cells, or PBMCs. The dataset comprised deeply sampled blood TCRbeta repertoires from subjects exposed to, actively infected with, or recovered from COVID-19. The repertoires were made available in a free public database intended to serve as a resource for research on the immune response to SARS-CoV-2. The samples were drawn from two sources: the first 160 participants of the ongoing ImmuneRACE study, and fewer than 1,500 subjects contributed by 6 global collaborators. Sample metadata almost always included a de-identified subject ID, COVID-19 status, age in years and sex. Where available, HLA class I and class II types were taken from metadata supplied by the sample provider and were not determined by assay-based typing. General study outcomes and caveats: The amount of clinical and demographic metadata varied by source and participant and was provided uncurated.

As to this clone: This receptor's antigen is unknown. Base-call qualities are not available, and no considerably larger clone is one nucleotide away.

The immunoSEQ Assay, a bias-controlled multiplex PCR, was used to amplify TCRbeta CDR3 regions from genomic DNA. In the original analysis: Nucleated cell counts per sample were estimated from amplification of reference gene primers within the assay. Sequence reads were collapsed and filtered to measure the absolute abundance of every unique TCRbeta CDR3 rearrangement. For each sample, productive Simpson clonality was calculated by taking the square root of Simpson's diversity index across productive rearrangements. TCRdb re-hosts the immuneACCESS table, in-frame sequences only. Its copies lack some clones; in the studies checked, an unresolved V gene accounts for under half of them, and the cause for the rest is not known. The DNA was the basis for D and trimming; V, J and clone size are from that table. The sample table shows some 67,000 clones, and roughly 90% are seen once. The ten biggest clones cover 1% to 1.5% of the sample.

Collaborating institutions collected whole blood in K2EDTA tubes following their own protocols. For TCRbeta analysis, collaborators shipped samples in one of three forms: frozen whole blood, isolated PBMCs, or DNA extracted from either of those sample types. According to the germline V gene, CDR1 reads SGHTA and CDR2 reads FQGNSA. Inclusive of the bounding cysteine and phenylalanine, the CDR3 is 16 residues long. Only CDR3 DNA remains: 48 bases, in frame from the first base. V ends up 1 base short and J 3 bases short, with an unmatched junction base count of 7. The chain was built from TRBV7-2 and TRBJ2-3; TRBD1 agrees with 7 junctional bases. Sequencing was carried out using peripheral blood. This TCR derives from a woman aged 55-69 years with acute or convalescent COVID-19. The CDR3 has the sequence CASSLGWAGGTDTQYF. The DNA sequence reads TGTGCCAGCAGCTTAGGTTGGGCAGGGGGAACAGATACGCAGTATTTT.